Below are 23 T cell receptor beta chains sequenced from a single sample in a study of T cells in Graves' hyperthyroidism and ophthalmopathy. What was amplified from RNA transcripts were TCR beta CDR3 regions. HTBI primers were the set used in a first-round RT-PCR of the TCR CDR3. TCRdb processed the multiplex PCR reads anew with MiXCR; each CDR3 protein has one entry. Of some 700,000 distinct CDR3 sequences listed, 17% are singletons. Sequenced: blood. Every receptor here comes from a man aged 50 to 60 with Graves' hyperthyroidism.

Comment on this clonotype: A much bigger clone sits one base away, suggesting this may be a read error. The chain uses TRBV11-3 and TRBJ2-5; no clear D. The CDR3 extends over 13 amino acids. Germline V gene lookup returns CDR1 SGHNT and CDR2 YENEEA. V was cut by 2 bases and J by 7 bases, with 11 bases left in between. The CDR3 here is CASSLLGSGTQYF. The CDR3 DNA is TGTGCCAGCAGCTTACTGGGATCAGGGACCCAGTACTTC.

This clonotype has at least ten counts. The chain carries TRBV2 and TRBJ1-2; unclear D gene. Trimming shortened V by 7 bases and J by 1 base, and 10 bases separated the two germline ends. The length of the CDR3 is 13 residues. Germline loops: CDR1 SNHLY, CDR2 FYNNEI. CDR3 protein: CASKDSGNYGYTF. DNA for the CDR3: TGTGCCAGCAAGGACTCTGGTAACTATGGCTACACCTTC. Full variable domain (remainder filled in from reference TRBV2 and TRBJ1-2): EPEVTQTPSHQVTQMGQEVILRCVPISNHLYFYWYRQILGQKVEFLVSFYNNEISEKSEIFDDQFSVERPDGSNFTLKIRSTKLEDSAMYFCASKDSGNYGYTFGSGTRLTVV.

The genes are TRBV7-8 and TRBJ2-5, with D unclear. The germline gives CDR1 SGHVS, CDR2 FQNEAQ. CDR3 length equals 16 residues. The ends were cut back, 4 bases at V and 5 bases at J, with 20 bases in the middle. CDR3 bases: TGTGCCAGCAGCTCTATGGCCTCTGGGGTTCATGAGACCCAGTACTTC. It codes for CASSSMASGVHETQYF.

Only a few counts were recorded for this clonotype. V usage is TRBV28 and J usage is TRBJ2-7; 8 nucleotides match TRBD2. Germline V gene lookup returns CDR1 MDHEN and CDR2 SYDVKM. V gave up 6 bases and J gave up 3 bases; unmatched junction bases: 13. The CDR3 spans 16 residues. CDR3: CASSRAGAGALYEQYF. The DNA of the CDR3 is TGTGCCAGCAGCCGCGCGGGAGCGGGAGCTCTCTACGAGCAGTACTTC.

This clonotype was recorded a few times. The CDR3 ends on some other residue instead of the conserved phenylalanine or tryptophan, so this is likely a read error. The chain links TRBV29-1 to TRBJ1-1, with a weak D call TRBD1 (6 bases). This CDR3 contains 13 residues. Germline CDR1 is SQVTM and CDR2 is ANQGSEA. V was clipped by 6 bases and J by 3 bases, with 14 bases between them. The CDR3 region is CSVGADSYTEAFL. CDR3 in DNA: TGCAGCGTGGGGGCTGACAGCTACACTGAAGCTTTCCTT.

This clonotype turned up a few times. V is TRBV25-1 and J is TRBJ2-5, with D possibly being TRBD1 (5 bases). CDR1 is MGHDK and CDR2 is SYGVNS in the germline V gene. The CDR3 consists of 16 residues. The V and J ends lost 1 base and 0 bases respectively, with 12 bases between them. The DNA of the CDR3 is TGTGCCAGCAGTGAATCCCGAGACAGTCACCAAGAGACCCAGTACTTC. Its translation: CASSESRDSHQETQYF.

This clonotype appeared many times. The CDR3 DNA reads as TGCAGCGTAACCCGGGACAACGGGCCCTACGAGCAGTACTTC. Its translation: CSVTRDNGPYEQYF. The chain joins TRBV29-1 to TRBJ2-7, with a possible D match to TRBD1 (6 bases). The CDR3 length is 14 residues. Germline-derived CDR1 and CDR2 are SQVTM and ANQGSEA. Trimming removed 6 bases from V and 2 bases from J, with 17 bases in between.

This clonotype has a count of ten or more. V and J are TRBV10-2 and TRBJ2-5; a possible D gene is TRBD2 (6 bases). Germline V gene data show CDR1 as WSHSY and CDR2 as SAAADI. The CDR3 sequence is 15 residues long. Trimming shortened V by 6 bases and J by 4 bases, and 18 bases separated the two germline ends. The CDR3: CASSRFRVEGETQYF. In DNA form, the CDR3 reads TGCGCCAGCAGCAGATTCCGGGTGGAGGGAGAGACCCAGTACTTC.

This clonotype was picked up many times. The J gene is TRBJ1-1, the V gene TRBV20-1; D is unresolved. Germline CDR1 is DFQATT and CDR2 is SNEGSKA (reference sequence). This CDR3 contains 14 residues. Trimming shortened V by 0 bases and J by 5 bases, and 13 bases separated the two germline ends. CDR3 sequence reads: CSARDKRELTEAFF. As DNA, the CDR3 is TGCAGTGCTAGAGATAAGAGGGAACTGACTGAAGCTTTCTTT.

This clonotype has ten or more counts. This chain links TRBV11-2 with TRBJ1-5, with D possibly TRBD1 on 6 matching bases. This CDR3 spans 14 amino acids. V lost 5 bases to trimming and J lost 4 bases, with 12 bases between them. Germline loops: CDR1 SGHAT, CDR2 FQNNGV. CDR3 sequence: CASSPNTGNQPQHF. CDR3 nucleotide sequence: TGTGCCAGCAGCCCAAATACAGGGAATCAGCCCCAGCATTTT.

As for this clonotype: A much larger clone sits a single nucleotide away, making a read error possible. This chain connects TRBV12-5 to TRBJ2-1, with 8 bases identical to TRBD1. Germline V CDR1 and CDR2: LGHNT, FRNRAP. CDR3 length: 16 residues. The CDR3, as DNA: TGTGCTAGTGGTTTAGGGGACAGGAGGTCCTACAATGAGCAGTGCTTC. Translated, it gives CASGLGDRRSYNEQCF.

To note about this clonotype: A much larger clone differs from this one at a single base, so this may be a read error. V gene TRBV16 combines with J gene TRBJ1-5; D possibly corresponds to TRBD1 (6 bases). This CDR3 is built from 16 residues. Per the germline V gene, CDR1 is KGHSY and CDR2 is FQNENV. The CDR3 here is CVSSQRRGLGNQPQHF. CDR3 DNA sequence: TGTGTCAGCAGCCAACGAAGGGGGTTGGGCAATCAGCCCCAGCATTTT.

The chain has TRBV6-2 or TRBV6-3 and TRBJ2-3, with 7 positions matching TRBD2. Germline V gene sequence: CDR1 MNHEY, CDR2 SVGEGT. After removal of 5 bases from V and 0 bases from J, the junction contained 8 bases not matched to a gene. The CDR3 is 16 amino acids. CDR3 protein: CASSLLAEASTDTQYF. CDR3 DNA: TGTGCCAGCAGTCTCCTAGCGGAGGCTAGCACAGATACGCAGTATTTT.

This clonotype was counted at least ten times. The chain uses TRBV19 and TRBJ2-7; D is perhaps TRBD1 (5 bases). This CDR3 is 18 amino acids long. Germline CDR1 LNHDA, CDR2 SQIVND (reference sequence). Trimming removed 0 bases at V and 2 bases at J, with 20 bases between. In nucleotides, the CDR3 is TGTGCCAGTAGTATAGATCCCCGACAGCCGTCATTAACCTACGAGCAGTACTTC. Its protein is CASSIDPRQPSLTYEQYF. Filled out from reference TRBV19 and TRBJ2-7, the complete variable domain reads DGGITQSPKYLFRKEGQNVTLSCEQNLNHDAMYWYRQDPGQGLRLIYYSQIVNDFQKGDIAEGYSVSREKKESFPLTVTSAQKNPTAFYLCASSIDPRQPSLTYEQYFGPGTRLTVT.

This clonotype has more than one count but fewer than ten. The V and J genes are TRBV7-9 and TRBJ1-4; unclear D gene. The CDR3 consists of 12 residues. Trimming took 4 bases from V and 10 from J, leaving 10 bases between them. Per the germline V gene, CDR1 is SEHNR and CDR2 is FQNEAQ (reference sequence). CDR3 amino acids: CASSSVEGKLFF. Here the CDR3 DNA reads TGTGCCAGCAGCTCCGTTGAGGGAAAACTGTTTTTT.

This sequence joins TRBV19 and TRBJ2-3, with 8 bases that match TRBD2. The germline V gene encodes CDR1 LNHDA and CDR2 SQIVND (reference sequence). Germline trimming cut 5 bases from V and 4 bases from J; bases unmatched to any gene: 5. The CDR3 has 14 residues. Here the CDR3 DNA reads TGTGCCAGTAGTGAAGCGGGAGTGTCAGATACGCAGTATTTT. Its protein is CASSEAGVSDTQYF. The whole variable domain, remainder taken from reference TRBV19 and TRBJ2-3, is DGGITQSPKYLFRKEGQNVTLSCEQNLNHDAMYWYRQDPGQGLRLIYYSQIVNDFQKGDIAEGYSVSREKKESFPLTVTSAQKNPTAFYLCASSEAGVSDTQYFGPGTRLTVL.

This clonotype was seen a handful of times. V usage is TRBV29-1 and J usage is TRBJ2-4; D perhaps matches TRBD1 (6 bases). Germline-derived CDR1 and CDR2 are SQVTM and ANQGSEA. The CDR3 consists of 13 residues. V gave up 3 bases and J gave up 8 bases, with 14 bases separating them. The CDR3 DNA is TGCAGCGTTGATTACAGGGATGGGGACATTCAGTACTTC. Translation gives CSVDYRDGDIQYF.

A few counts support this clonotype. J is TRBJ2-1 and V is TRBV5-1; 7 nucleotides line up with TRBD2. CDR1 and CDR2 from the germline V gene are SGHRS and YFSETQ. Trimming at V came to 5 bases and at J to 4 bases, leaving 9 bases not matched to a gene. The CDR3 sequence is 15 residues long. CDR3 nucleotide sequence: TGCGCCAGCAGGCGGACTAGGGCGGTTTACAATGAGCAGTTCTTC. Amino acid sequence: CASRRTRAVYNEQFF.

This clonotype was seen at least ten times. The V gene is TRBV2, the J gene TRBJ2-7, with a possible D match to TRBD1 (6 bases). The CDR3 length is 15 residues. Germline CDR1 is SNHLY and CDR2 is FYNNEI. Trimming took 2 bases from V and 3 from J, leaving 14 bases between them. The CDR3 spells CASSEIRGLDYEQYF. In DNA form, the CDR3 reads TGTGCCAGCAGTGAAATCAGGGGATTGGACTACGAGCAGTACTTC.

Of note for this clonotype: The CDR3 does not close with the conserved phenylalanine or tryptophan, likely indicating a read error. This chain connects TRBV11-2 to TRBJ1-2; TRBD1 is a possible D gene (6 bases). V dropped 5 bases and J dropped 7 bases, with 26 bases sitting between them. The CDR3 totals 17 residues. The V gene's germline CDR1 is SGHAT and CDR2 FQNNGV. This chain's CDR3 is CASSTHAEAGAQSGYTS. CDR3 coding DNA: TGTGCCAGCAGCACGCACGCGGAGGCAGGGGCCCAGTCTGGCTACACCTCC.

This clonotype has a count of ten or more. The chain links TRBV7-2 to TRBJ2-4; D is unresolved. Germline lookup yields CDR1 SGHTA and CDR2 FQGNSA. V lost 4 bases and J 3 bases, leaving 13 bases between the germline ends. This CDR3 is built from 15 residues. DNA for the CDR3: TGTGCCAGCAGCTATCTTGGGTGGGGCAAAAACATTCAGTACTTC. This encodes CASSYLGWGKNIQYF.

The V call is TRBV18, the J call TRBJ1-6; D is unclear. CDR3 length equals 16 residues. Trimming removed 1 base from V and 8 bases from J, with 15 bases in between. The germline V gene has CDR1 KGHSH and CDR2 LQKENI. The DNA for the CDR3 is TGTGCCAGCTCACCACTCCGACCGGAGGCTGATTCACCCCTCCACTTT. Protein product: CASSPLRPEADSPLHF.

This clonotype was recorded at least ten times. This chain connects TRBV12-3 or TRBV12-4 to TRBJ2-7; 8 bases align to TRBD1. Trimming at V came to 1 base and at J to 2 bases, leaving 10 bases not matched to a gene. The CDR3 totals 17 residues. CDR3 region: CASSLDVAAGQAYEQYF. CDR3 coding DNA: TGTGCCAGCAGTTTAGACGTGGCTGCGGGACAGGCCTACGAGCAGTACTTC.